This T cell receptor (beta chain) was identified during a study of spatial heterogeneity in lung cancer. Via MiXCR, TCRdb re-called the 5' RACE reads, giving one row per CDR3 protein. This sample yields about 82,000 distinct CDR3 sequences, of which roughly 12% are seen a single time; 4.6% belongs to the top ten. Time point noted: sample taken at primary tumor resection. Extraction of whole RNA from tumor, nontumor lung or frozen PBMC preceded unsorted sequencing. This CDR3 is 15 amino acids long. CDR1 LNHDA and CDR2 SQIVND come from the germline V gene (reference sequence). With V trimmed by 5 bases and J by 7 bases, 6 bases remained unmatched.

Sequences were derived from PBMCs, sampled at surgery. This chain joins TRBV19 and TRBJ2-2; 11 bases line up with TRBD2. The TCR originated in a male donor with early-stage non-small cell lung cancer. CDR3 bases: TGTGCCAGTAGTTTAGCGGGGGGGCAGAGCGGGGAGCTGTTTTTT. Protein sequence: CASSLAGGQSGELFF.